This TCR beta chain was observed in a study of sequential checkpoint blockade in melanoma. Study as a whole: DNA from 95 or so pretreatment tumor samples underwent TCRβ immunosequencing. Overall study results and limits: T-cell fraction and clonality followed PD-L1 and CD8+ counts, not mutational load.

The table came from immunoSEQ multiplex PCR; TCRdb's copy has only in-frame clones and leaves some out. The sample contains 3,000 to 3,500 clones, about 18% of which appear only once. As concerns this clone: Its antigen is not known.

Treatment noted: randomized to nivolumab then ipilimumab (arm A) or the reverse (arm B). This receptor was taken from a human donor with melanoma. The sequenced sample was tumor tissue (inferred from file names), obtained from a patient given nivolumab and ipilimumab in sequence.

The CDR3 spells CASSLNGRSSTDTQYF. The CDR3 DNA reads as TGCGCCAGCAGCTTGAATGGGAGGTCTAGCACAGATACGCAGTATTTT. This chain uses TRBV5-1 with TRBJ2-3; D may be TRBD2 (6 bases). The length of the CDR3 is 16 residues. Trimming pared 1 base from V and 0 bases from J, leaving 12 bases between. The germline gives CDR1 SGHRS, CDR2 YFSETQ.